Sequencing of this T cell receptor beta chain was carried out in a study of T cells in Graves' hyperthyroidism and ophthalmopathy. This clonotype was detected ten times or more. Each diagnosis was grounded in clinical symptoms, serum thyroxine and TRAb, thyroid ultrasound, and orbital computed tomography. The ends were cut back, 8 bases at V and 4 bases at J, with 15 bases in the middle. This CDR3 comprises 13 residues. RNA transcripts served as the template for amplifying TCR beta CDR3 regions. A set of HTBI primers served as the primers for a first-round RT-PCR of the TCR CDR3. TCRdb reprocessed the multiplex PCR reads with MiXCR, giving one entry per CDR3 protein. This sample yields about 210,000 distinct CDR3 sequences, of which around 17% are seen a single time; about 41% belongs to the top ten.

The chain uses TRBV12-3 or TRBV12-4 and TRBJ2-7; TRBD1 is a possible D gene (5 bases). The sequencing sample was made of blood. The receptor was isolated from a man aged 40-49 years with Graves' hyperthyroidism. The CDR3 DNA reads TGTGCCAGCGGGCCGTTTACAGGTTACGAGCAGTACTTC. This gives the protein CASGPFTGYEQYF.